The 16 T cell receptor beta chains presented below share a single source sample, sequenced in a study of spatial heterogeneity in lung cancer (dated by TCRdb to about 2019). Here is what the overall study found, with its caveats: The tumor nonsynonymous mutation count correlated with the number of expanded alpha and beta TCRs within the tumor.

No antigen is known for these receptors. The library came from 5' RACE. The sequencing machine was a NextSeq 500. TCRdb trimmed the raw reads at Q25, called clones with MiXCR and kept productive beta chains. Entries that share a CDR3 protein sequence are merged under the most common genes and DNA. The sample table contains 7,500 to 10,000 distinct CDR3 sequences; only one count was recorded for about 53% of them. Jointly, the top ten make up around 26% of the sample. Per the publication, the time point label means: sample taken at primary tumor resection. The sequencing used lung tumor tissue, collected at surgery. These receptors all come from a female donor with early-stage non-small cell lung cancer.

A remark on this clonotype: A library prepared for alpha chains yielded this beta chain as an off-target read; its size is of little meaning. The chain joins TRBV7-9 to TRBJ1-1; TRBD1 might be the D (5 bases). The CDR3 spans 12 residues. Germline V gene sequence: CDR1 SEHNR, CDR2 FQNEAQ (reference sequence). Trimming removed 6 bases at V and 5 bases at J, with 10 bases between. The CDR3 bases are TGTGCCAGCAGACATCAGGGTACTGAAGCTTTCTTT. It yields the protein CASRHQGTEAFF.

This clonotype was seen more than once but under ten times. This beta chain lies outside the target of a library built for alpha chains; its clone size means little. This chain uses TRBV29-1 with TRBJ2-1; the D is unclear. Germline CDR1 reads SQVTM; CDR2 reads ANQGSEA. The CDR3 loop spans 10 amino acids. The V gene lost 3 bases and the J gene lost 7 bases, with 4 bases spanning the gap. The CDR3 sequence is CSVEENEQFF. CDR3 sequence (DNA): TGCAGCGTTGAGGAGAATGAGCAGTTCTTC.

Comments on this clonotype: This beta chain turned up in a library designed for alpha chains; as an off-target read, its abundance says little. The J gene is TRBJ1-2, the V gene TRBV12-3 or TRBV12-4; D is perhaps TRBD1 (5 bases). Deletions cut 0 bases from V and 6 bases from J, with 11 bases between. There are 14 residues in the CDR3. The CDR3 here is CASSLAWTGDGYTF. The CDR3, as DNA: TGTGCCAGCAGTTTAGCCTGGACGGGGGATGGCTACACCTTC.

In regard to this clonotype: This beta chain was picked up by a library intended for alpha chains and is off target, so its count carries little meaning. V is TRBV28 and J is TRBJ2-7; 7 bases are shared with TRBD1. The CDR3 covers 16 residues. The V segment lost 5 bases and the J segment 0 bases; nucleotides outside the gene matches: 10. The V gene's germline CDR1 is MDHEN and CDR2 SYDVKM. The CDR3 region has the DNA TGTGCCAGCAGTGAGCCGGGACAGAGAACCTCCTACGAGCAGTACTTC. Amino acids: CASSEPGQRTSYEQYF.

By share of the sample, this clonotype is medium-sized. This beta chain appears as a stray read in a library generated for alpha chains; its size is not informative. This chain uses TRBV5-1 with TRBJ2-1, with 7 bases aligning to TRBD2. CDR3 length: 15 residues. Germline V CDR1 and CDR2: SGHRS, YFSETQ. The junction had 15 bases not matched to a gene; V was cut back by 5 bases and J by 10 bases. The CDR3 DNA reads as TGCGCCAGCAGAGGGGAAGCGGGACGGGTAGCGGAGCAGTTCTTC. Its protein product is CASRGEAGRVAEQFF.

Comments on this clonotype: Found in a library prepared for alpha chains, this beta chain is an off-target read, and its abundance has little meaning. The chain is built from TRBV6-6 and TRBJ1-1; the D is unclear. The CDR3 runs 13 residues. The V end was cut by 2 bases, the J end by 1 base, with 5 bases between. In germline, CDR1 is MNHNY, CDR2 SVGAGI (reference sequence). CDR3 in amino acids: CASSYAPNTEAFF. For the CDR3, the DNA is TGTGCCAGCAGTTACGCCCCGAACACTGAAGCTTTCTTT.

Concerning this clonotype: This beta chain came through as a stray read in a library set up for alpha chains, and its size says little. This chain uses TRBV12-3 or TRBV12-4 with TRBJ1-2; TRBD1 agrees at 10 bases. Trimming took 4 bases from V and 0 from J; bases not matched to a gene: 2. The CDR3 spans 15 residues. CDR3 sequence: CASSSGTGANYGYTF. CDR3 coding DNA: TGTGCCAGCAGTTCCGGGACAGGGGCTAACTATGGCTACACCTTC.

To note about this clonotype: This beta chain lies outside the target of a library built for alpha chains; its clone size means little. The CDR3 sequence: CASSPDMNTGELFF. The CDR3 DNA sequence: TGTGCCAGCAGCCCCGACATGAACACCGGGGAGCTGTTTTTT. The rearrangement uses TRBV11-2 and TRBJ2-2, with no clear D. The germline V gene encodes CDR1 SGHAT and CDR2 FQNNGV. There are 14 residues in the CDR3. V gave up 5 bases and J gave up 1 base, with 8 bases separating them.

A word on this clonotype: In a library made to pick up alpha chains, this beta chain is a stray read with a size that means little. The chain recombines TRBV29-1 with TRBJ2-6; no definite D call. Trimming pared 4 bases from V and 0 bases from J, leaving 7 bases between. The CDR3 runs 14 residues. Per germline, CDR1 SQVTM and CDR2 ANQGSEA. The CDR3 loop is CSVAPGSGANVLTF. The CDR3 nucleotides are TGCAGCGTTGCTCCCGGCTCTGGGGCCAACGTCCTGACTTTC.

On this clonotype itself: Since it is a stray read in a library aimed at alpha chains, this beta chain has a size that is not meaningful. The chain carries TRBV5-4 and TRBJ1-1, with D possibly TRBD1 on 6 matching bases. The CDR3 is 13 residues long. V was pared by 4 bases and J by 4 bases, with 11 bases between. The germline CDR1 and CDR2 sequences are SGHNT and YYREEE (reference sequence). The CDR3, as DNA: TGTGCCAGCAGCGGATGGGGGGCCACTGAAGCTTTCTTT. This gives the protein CASSGWGATEAFF.

About this clonotype: The library was designed around alpha chains, so this beta chain is a stray read whose abundance carries little weight. The rearrangement links TRBV5-1 to TRBJ2-3, with 7 bases aligning to TRBD1. The V and J ends lost 5 bases and 2 bases, in that order; junction bases with no gene match: 5. The CDR3 extends over 14 amino acids. The germline V gene encodes CDR1 SGHRS and CDR2 YFSETQ. In nucleotides, the CDR3 is TGCGCCAGCAGTAGGGGACAGTCCACAGATACGCAGTATTTT. Translating it yields CASSRGQSTDTQYF. The full variable domain, in which reference TRBV5-1 and TRBJ2-3 provide the parts outside the CDR3, is KAGVTQTPRYLIKTRGQQVTLSCSPISGHRSVSWYQQTPGQGLQFLFEYFSETQRNKGNFPGRFSGRQFSNSRSEMNVSTLELGDSALYLCASSRGQSTDTQYFGPGTRLTVL.

Notes on this clonotype: This beta chain was picked up by a library intended for alpha chains and is off target, so its count carries little meaning. The chain uses TRBV20-1 and TRBJ2-5, with TRBD2 identical over 8 bases. CDR3 length equals 13 residues. Germline-derived CDR1 and CDR2 are DFQATT and SNEGSKA (reference sequence). The V and J ends lost 6 bases and 3 bases, in that order; junction bases with no gene match: 6. The CDR3 region has the DNA TGCAGTGCCCCGGGGGGGGTAGAAGAGACCCAGTACTTC. It is translated as CSAPGGVEETQYF.

About this clonotype itself: Little can be read into the size of this beta chain, an off-target read in a library designed for alpha chains. The J gene is TRBJ2-1, the V gene TRBV2; D uncertain. Between the trimmed V and J ends, which lost 2 bases and 4 bases, there was a span of 9 bases. Germline V gives CDR1 SNHLY, CDR2 FYNNEI. The CDR3 has 14 amino acids. The CDR3, as DNA: TGTGCCAGCAGTGAACGTCTGGATTACAATGAGCAGTTCTTC. Protein: CASSERLDYNEQFF. Full variable domain (rest looked up from reference TRBV2 and TRBJ2-1): EPEVTQTPSHQVTQMGQEVILRCVPISNHLYFYWYRQILGQKVEFLVSFYNNEISEKSEIFDDQFSVERPDGSNFTLKIRSTKLEDSAMYFCASSERLDYNEQFFGPGTRLTVL.

This clonotype turned up a few times. Because this beta chain is a stray read in a library intended to capture alpha chains, its abundance should not be given much weight. The chain carries TRBV4-1 and TRBJ1-2; 7 bases agree with TRBD1. The J segment lost 2 bases and the V segment lost 3 bases, leaving 12 bases of the junction unmatched. CDR1 is MGHRA, CDR2 YSYEKL, per germline. The CDR3 is 17 amino acids. The CDR3 region is CASSQPPGQARNYGYTF. The CDR3 DNA reads as TGCGCCAGCAGCCAGCCCCCTGGACAGGCCAGAAACTATGGCTACACCTTC.

This clonotype has just a few counts. This beta chain is an off-target read within a library intended for alpha chains, so its frequency means little. This CDR3 reads CASRRTGRTEAFF. The CDR3 bases are TGTGCCAGCAGGAGGACAGGGAGGACTGAAGCTTTCTTT. The chain employs TRBV7-9 and TRBJ1-1; 8 nucleotides agree with TRBD1. The V segment lost 6 bases and the J segment 5 bases; nucleotides outside the gene matches: 5. Germline V lookup: CDR1 SEHNR, CDR2 FQNEAQ (reference sequence). The CDR3 totals 13 residues.

A remark on this clonotype: This beta chain turned up in a library designed for alpha chains; as an off-target read, its abundance says little. The chain recombines TRBV12-3 or TRBV12-4 with TRBJ2-3, with D possibly called TRBD1 or TRBD2 (5 bases each). V was shortened by 4 bases and J by 2 bases, with 13 bases between the two germline ends. The CDR3 is 15 residues long. CDR3 DNA: TGTGCCAGCAGTTCCGGGTACGGGACCACAGATACGCAGTATTTT. It translates to CASSSGYGTTDTQYF.